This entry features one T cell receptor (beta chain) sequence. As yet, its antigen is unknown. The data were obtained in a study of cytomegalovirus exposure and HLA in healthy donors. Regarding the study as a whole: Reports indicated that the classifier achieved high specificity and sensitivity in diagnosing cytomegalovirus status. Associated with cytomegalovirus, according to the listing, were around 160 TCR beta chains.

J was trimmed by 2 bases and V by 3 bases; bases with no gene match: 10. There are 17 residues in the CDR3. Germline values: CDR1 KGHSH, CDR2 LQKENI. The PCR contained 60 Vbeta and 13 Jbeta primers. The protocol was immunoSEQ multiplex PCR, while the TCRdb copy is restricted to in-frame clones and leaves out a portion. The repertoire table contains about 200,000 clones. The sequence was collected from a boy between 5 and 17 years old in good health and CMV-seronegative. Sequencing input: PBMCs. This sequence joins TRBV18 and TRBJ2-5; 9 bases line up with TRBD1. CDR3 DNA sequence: TGTGCCAGCTCACCCACGGGACAGGGCCTACTACAAGAGACCCAGTACTTC. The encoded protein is CASSPTGQGLLQETQYF.